This TCR beta chain appears in the sequencing data of a study of blood T cell repertoires in COVID-19. Study information: Some COVID-19 samples were acute and others convalescent; all came from the United States, Italy and Spain.

Study processing details: Reference gene primer amplification yielded estimated nucleated cell counts. Repertoires were generated with immunoSEQ multiplex PCR, while TCRdb's copy carries only in-frame clones and drops some. D and trimming were read from the DNA, whereas the V and J calls and clone size are those reported in that table. The table includes 310,000 or so clones, around 84% detected once. Germline V lookup: CDR1 KGHDR, CDR2 SFDVKD. Trimming took 5 bases from V and 4 from J; bases not matched to a gene: 6. The length of the CDR3 is 16 residues. V and J are TRBV24-1 and TRBJ2-7; 14 nucleotides align to TRBD2. The sample was peripheral blood. This TCR was recovered from a man aged 65-85 years with acute or convalescent COVID-19. The CDR3 spells CATSAPGLAGVYEQYF. The CDR3 DNA sequence: TGTGCCACCAGTGCCCCGGGACTAGCGGGAGTATACGAGCAGTACTTC.